These 19 T cell receptor beta chains share one sample of origin, sequenced in a study of cytomegalovirus exposure and HLA in healthy donors. In the PCR, 60 Vbeta and 13 Jbeta primers were used. Libraries were prepared by immunoSEQ multiplex PCR; TCRdb keeps only in-frame clonotypes and omits some of them. The sample lists 80,000 or so clones; 70% to 85% were seen once. What was sequenced was PBMCs. The receptors were gathered from a middle-aged woman in good health and CMV-seronegative.

This clone was detected once. The J gene is TRBJ1-2, the V gene TRBV6-5; 9 positions match TRBD1. J gave up 3 bases and V 5 bases, and 4 bases lay outside the gene matches. Germline values: CDR1 MNHEY, CDR2 SVGAGI. The CDR3 runs to 14 residues. CDR3 nucleotides: TGTGCCAGCAGTCTACGGACAGGGGACTATGGCTACACCTTC. Protein: CASSLRTGDYGYTF.

In nucleotides, the CDR3 is TGTGCTAGTGGTTCGGGACAGGGTGACAATGAGCAGTTCTTC. It yields the protein CASGSGQGDNEQFF. The chain joins TRBV12-5 to TRBJ2-1, with 9 bases identical to TRBD1. There are 14 residues in the CDR3. The trim removed 4 bases at V and 5 bases at J, leaving 3 bases unmatched. CDR1 and CDR2 from the germline V gene are LGHNT and FRNRAP.

The J gene is TRBJ2-3, the V gene TRBV7-8, with D perhaps TRBD2 (5 bases). CDR1 is SGHVS, CDR2 FQNEAQ, per germline. This CDR3 has 16 residues. V lost 5 bases and J 6 bases, leaving 21 bases between the germline ends. The CDR3 reads CASSLDSPFLVDTQYF. The CDR3 bases are TGTGCCAGCAGCCTGGACTCCCCCTTCCTTGTCGATACGCAGTATTTT.

The gene calls are TRBV7-9 and TRBJ2-1; 8 bases agree with TRBD2. Germline CDR1 SEHNR, CDR2 FQNEAQ (reference sequence). The CDR3 has 16 residues. Losses at the gene ends were 2 bases for V and 2 bases for J; bases not matched to a gene: 5. CDR3 sequence (DNA): TGTGCCAGCAGCTTAAGCGGGGGCCCTCCCTACAATGAGCAGTTCTTC. It translates to CASSLSGGPPYNEQFF.

The chain joins TRBV28 to TRBJ1-3, with 12 bases fitting TRBD1. V trimming: 10 bases; J trimming: 0 bases; junction bases outside the gene matches: 16. The germline V gene encodes CDR1 MDHEN and CDR2 SYDVKM. The CDR3 loop spans 19 amino acids. CDR3 sequence reads: CAIQPGTGGVGVSGNTIYF. The CDR3 nucleotides are TGTGCCATCCAGCCCGGGACAGGGGGCGTAGGGGTCTCTGGAAACACCATATATTTT.

V gene TRBV2 combines with J gene TRBJ2-1; 10 bases agree with TRBD1. The ends lost 5 bases at V and 7 bases at J; junction bases unmatched: 8. Germline V gives CDR1 SNHLY, CDR2 FYNNEI. This CDR3 comprises 15 residues. The CDR3 sequence is CASSRDRGQGNEQFF. The CDR3 DNA is TGTGCCAGCAGTAGGGACAGGGGACAGGGGAATGAGCAGTTCTTC.

This clone was seen only a few times. The rearrangement uses TRBV28 and TRBJ2-7; TRBD2 matches 8 bases. The CDR3 consists of 15 residues. After removal of 6 bases from V and 0 bases from J, the junction contained 7 bases not matched to a gene. Germline V gene data show CDR1 as MDHEN and CDR2 as SYDVKM. Here the CDR3 reads CASSISGKNSYEQYF. The CDR3 bases are TGTGCCAGCAGCATTAGCGGGAAGAACTCCTACGAGCAGTACTTC.

The chain employs TRBV10-3 and TRBJ2-1, with 8 bases that match TRBD2. V shed 0 bases and J 2 bases; nucleotides not matched to a gene: 3. There are 16 residues in the CDR3. Per the germline V gene, CDR1 is ENHRY and CDR2 is SYGVKD. The CDR3 reads CAISESSGLAYNEQFF. The CDR3 nucleotides read TGTGCCATCAGTGAGTCTTCGGGACTAGCCTACAATGAGCAGTTCTTC.

The rearrangement uses TRBV7-2 and TRBJ1-2; D is uncertain. The CDR3 is 13 residues long. V was shortened by 2 bases and J by 3 bases, with 7 bases between the two germline ends. Germline CDR1 SGHTA, CDR2 FQGNSA. The DNA for the CDR3 is TGTGCCAGCAGCTTACGGGTTGACTATGGCTACACCTTC. This sequence encodes CASSLRVDYGYTF.

The rearrangement links TRBV7-2 to TRBJ2-7; D may be TRBD2 (5 bases). The germline CDR1 and CDR2 sequences are SGHTA and FQGNSA. The CDR3 consists of 17 residues. V was trimmed by 5 bases and J by 5 bases, leaving 25 bases between them. CDR3 DNA: TGTGCCAGCAGCACCCCCTCCGGACTCCCAAATCGAGACGAGCAGTACTTC. Residues: CASSTPSGLPNRDEQYF. The full variable domain, completed using reference TRBV7-2 and TRBJ2-7, is GAGVSQSPSNKVTEKGKDVELRCDPISGHTALYWYRQSLGQGLEFLIYFQGNSAPDKSGLPSDRFSAERTGGSVSTLTIQRTQQEDSAVYLCASSTPSGLPNRDEQYFGPGTRLTVT.

This clone was detected a few times. The V gene is TRBV30, the J gene TRBJ2-7, with unresolved D. The germline V and J ends were trimmed by 0 bases and 3 bases, with 3 bases remaining between them. Germline CDR1 and CDR2: GTSNPN and SVGIG (reference sequence). This CDR3 has 11 residues. In DNA form, the CDR3 reads TGTGCCTGGAGTGTACACTACGAGCAGTACTTC. Translated: CAWSVHYEQYF.

The chain employs TRBV7-2 and TRBJ2-3; 13 bases align to TRBD2. Germline CDR1 and CDR2: SGHTA and FQGNSA. V lost 4 bases to trimming and J lost 5 bases; unmatched junction nucleotides: 6. This CDR3 spans 16 amino acids. The CDR3 coding sequence is TGTGCCAGCAGCTCCCGGACTAGCGGGAGTATAGATACGCAGTATTTT. Translated: CASSSRTSGSIDTQYF. The full variable domain, with the rest looked up from reference TRBV7-2 and TRBJ2-3, is GAGVSQSPSNKVTEKGKDVELRCDPISGHTALYWYRQSLGQGLEFLIYFQGNSAPDKSGLPSDRFSAERTGGSVSTLTIQRTQQEDSAVYLCASSSRTSGSIDTQYFGPGTRLTVL.

This clone was seen a single time. The chain has TRBV4-1 and TRBJ2-7; perhaps TRBD2 as D (6 bases). Looked up from germline, CDR1 is MGHRA and CDR2 is YSYEKL. This CDR3 spans 14 amino acids. Trimming took off 3 bases at V and 2 bases at J, with 11 bases between the two ends. CDR3 sequence (DNA): TGCGCCAGCAGCCACCACGGGAGCCCCTACGAGCAGTACTTC. Translated: CASSHHGSPYEQYF.

This clone was detected once. V gene TRBV28 combines with J gene TRBJ1-1; a possible D gene is TRBD1 (5 bases). V lost 6 bases, J lost 1 base, and 9 bases lay in between. Germline lookup yields CDR1 MDHEN and CDR2 SYDVKM. This CDR3 comprises 13 residues. CDR3 sequence reads: CASRRGQNTEAFF. In nucleotides, the CDR3 is TGTGCCAGCAGAAGAGGACAGAACACTGAAGCTTTCTTT.

The chain has TRBV5-1 and TRBJ2-3, with D possibly TRBD1 on 5 matching bases. The germline V gene has CDR1 SGHRS and CDR2 YFSETQ. This CDR3 spans 16 amino acids. The V end was cut by 6 bases, the J end by 2 bases, with 19 bases between. The CDR3 protein is CASTSTFTGATDTQYF. CDR3 bases: TGCGCCAGCACCTCCACCTTTACAGGAGCCACAGATACGCAGTATTTT.

This clone was found once. The chain uses TRBV27 and TRBJ2-3; D is perhaps TRBD2 (6 bases). This CDR3 region has 16 residues. V was cut by 2 bases and J by 8 bases, with 20 bases left in between. Germline assignment: CDR1 MNHEY and CDR2 SMNVEV (reference sequence). The CDR3 DNA reads as TGTGCCAGCAGTTTAGGGCCGCTGGGGGGAGAGGGTACGCAGTATTTT. Translation gives CASSLGPLGGEGTQYF.

V gene TRBV30 combines with J gene TRBJ2-3; TRBD2 aligns across 8 bases. This CDR3 has 15 residues. Germline V gene lookup returns CDR1 GTSNPN and CDR2 SVGIG (reference sequence). V was clipped by 0 bases and J by 1 base; unmatched bases: 3. CDR3 sequence: CAWSVAGDGTDTQYF. DNA of the CDR3: TGTGCCTGGAGTGTAGCGGGAGATGGCACAGATACGCAGTATTTT.

This clone was counted once. The chain links TRBV4-3 to TRBJ2-3; D unresolved. Trimming left V 2 bases short and J 2 bases short, with 5 bases between. From germline, CDR1 is LGHNA and CDR2 YSLEER. The CDR3 has 13 amino acids. CDR3 residues: CASSQSNTDTQYF. CDR3 in DNA: TGCGCCAGCAGCCAATCCAACACAGATACGCAGTATTTT.

V gene TRBV28 combines with J gene TRBJ2-7, with D perhaps matching TRBD1 (6 bases). This CDR3 has 12 residues. The ends were cut back, 6 bases at V and 6 bases at J, with 12 bases in the middle. Germline CDR1 is MDHEN and CDR2 is SYDVKM. CDR3 sequence (DNA): TGTGCCAGCAGACCACAGGGACCCGAGCAGTACTTC. Amino acids: CASRPQGPEQYF.